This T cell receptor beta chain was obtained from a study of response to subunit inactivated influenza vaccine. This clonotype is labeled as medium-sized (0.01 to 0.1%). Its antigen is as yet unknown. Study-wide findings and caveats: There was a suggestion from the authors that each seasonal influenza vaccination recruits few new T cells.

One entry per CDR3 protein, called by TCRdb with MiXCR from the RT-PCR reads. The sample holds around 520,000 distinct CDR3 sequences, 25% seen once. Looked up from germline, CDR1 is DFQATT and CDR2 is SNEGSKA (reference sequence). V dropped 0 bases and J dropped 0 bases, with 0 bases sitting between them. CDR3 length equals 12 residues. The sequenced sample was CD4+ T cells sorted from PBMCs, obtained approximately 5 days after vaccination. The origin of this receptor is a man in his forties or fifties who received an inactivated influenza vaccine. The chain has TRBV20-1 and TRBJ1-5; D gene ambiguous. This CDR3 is CSARDSNQPQHF. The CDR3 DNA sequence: TGCAGTGCTAGAGATAGCAATCAGCCCCAGCATTTT.